The source of this T cell receptor beta chain is a study of OX40 agonist ivuxolimab in advanced cancers. At the level of the study: Hepatocellular carcinoma, melanoma, renal cell or head and neck cancer occurred in dose-escalation patients. Earlier treatment with anti-PD-1, anti-PD-L1 or anti-CTLA-4 was permitted, and 30% to 40% had received some. Three patients, one with hepatocellular carcinoma and two with cutaneous melanoma, achieved partial responses.

Sequenced by immunoSEQ multiplex PCR; TCRdb stores in-frame clones only, minus some. The sample lists tens of thousands of clones, 93% seen once, with 15% to 20% in the top ten. With regard to this clone: Its antigen is not known.

Study-level findings and limits: Among T cells, CD8+ cells averaged more expanded clones than CD4+ cells.

Sequences were derived from CD4+ or CD8+ T cells sorted from blood, sampled in a trial of the OX40 agonist ivuxolimab. This sequence originates from an adult with an advanced solid tumor such as melanoma, head and neck, liver or kidney cancer.

CDR3 protein: CASNLAGGSDTQYF. The DNA of the CDR3 is TGTGCCAGCAACTTAGCGGGAGGGAGCGATACGCAGTATTTT. The V and J genes are TRBV9 and TRBJ2-3; 11 bases are shared with TRBD2. Trimming at V came to 6 bases and at J to 6 bases, leaving 6 bases not matched to a gene. The CDR3 is made up of 14 amino acids. Germline CDR1 and CDR2: SGDLS and YYNGEE.